The 25 T cell receptor beta chains presented below share a single source sample, sequenced in a study of blood T cell repertoires in COVID-19. The repertoire was sequenced with immunoSEQ multiplex PCR; TCRdb's copy has only in-frame clones and lacks some. The data contain some 290,000 clones, approximately 89% of them singletons. The material sequenced was peripheral blood. These receptors came from a woman aged 25 to 39 with COVID-19, enrolled during active disease.

The chain has TRBV7-2 and TRBJ1-6, with D perhaps TRBD1 (5 bases). Germline V gene data show CDR1 as SGHTA and CDR2 as FQGNSA. This CDR3 region has 14 residues. Between the trimmed V and J ends, which lost 2 bases and 11 bases, there was a span of 13 bases. The DNA of the CDR3 is TGTGCCAGCAGCTTAAAGGTTTCAGGGACACCCCTCCACTTT. Translating it yields CASSLKVSGTPLHF.

The chain links TRBV30 to TRBJ1-1, with D unresolved. Germline CDR1 is GTSNPN and CDR2 is SVGIG (reference sequence). V dropped 0 bases and J dropped 0 bases, with 14 bases sitting between them. The CDR3 is 16 amino acids. CDR3 sequence reads: CAWSVRRGLVNTEAFF. The CDR3 nucleotides are TGTGCCTGGAGTGTCAGGAGAGGGCTGGTGAACACTGAAGCTTTCTTT.

V usage is TRBV11-1 and J usage is TRBJ1-1; TRBD1 might be the D (5 bases). In germline, CDR1 is SGHAT, CDR2 FQDESV (reference sequence). The ends were cut back, 4 bases at V and 4 bases at J, with 7 bases in the middle. The CDR3 runs 12 residues. Here the CDR3 DNA reads TGTGCCAGCAGCTGGGGGGGCACTGAAGCTTTCTTT. Its translation: CASSWGGTEAFF.

The chain carries TRBV5-1 and TRBJ2-2; a possible D gene is TRBD1 (5 bases). The CDR3 consists of 17 residues. Between the trimmed V and J ends, which lost 0 bases and 2 bases, there was a span of 14 bases. The germline V gene encodes CDR1 SGHRS and CDR2 YFSETQ. The CDR3 DNA is TGCGCCAGCAGCTTGGCGCGTAGGACAACCAACACCGGGGAGCTGTTTTTT. It yields the protein CASSLARRTTNTGELFF.

The V and J genes are TRBV11-2 and TRBJ1-4, with D possibly being TRBD1 (6 bases). Between the trimmed V and J ends, which lost 6 bases and 3 bases, there was a span of 14 bases. The CDR3 runs to 15 residues. Looked up from germline, CDR1 is SGHAT and CDR2 is FQNNGV. Here the CDR3 reads CASSGWGTSNEKLFF. The DNA for the CDR3 is TGTGCCAGCAGTGGATGGGGGACATCTAATGAAAAACTGTTTTTT. The full variable domain, its missing parts supplied by reference TRBV11-2 and TRBJ1-4, is EAGVAQSPRYKIIEKRQSVAFWCNPISGHATLYWYQQILGQGPKLLIQFQNNGVVDDSQLPKDRFSAERLKGVDSTLKIQPAKLEDSAVYLCASSGWGTSNEKLFFGSGTQLSVL.

The chain uses TRBV19 and TRBJ2-7; D unresolved. The CDR3 is made up of 14 amino acids. CDR1 and CDR2 (germline): LNHDA, SQIVND (reference sequence). Trimming cost V 1 base and J 7 bases, with 14 bases left between them. The CDR3 DNA reads TGTGCCAGTAGTATAGGACACGCAGTTGGGGAGCAGTACTTC. Translating it yields CASSIGHAVGEQYF.

V gene TRBV6-5 combines with J gene TRBJ2-5, with 7 bases fitting TRBD1. The CDR3 totals 13 residues. CDR1 and CDR2 from the germline V gene are MNHEY and SVGAGI. The ends lost 11 bases at V and 4 bases at J; junction bases unmatched: 10. This chain's CDR3 is CAGRQGVGETQYF. The CDR3 bases are TGTGCCGGTAGACAGGGCGTAGGAGAGACCCAGTACTTC.

In its sample, this clone was seen a few times. V and J are TRBV2 and TRBJ1-3; D gene ambiguous. With 6 bases removed from V and 6 bases from J, the gap between germline ends came to 6 bases. This CDR3 is built from 11 residues. CDR1 is SNHLY, CDR2 FYNNEI, per germline. The CDR3 sequence: CASSGENTIYF. The CDR3 DNA is TGTGCCAGCAGCGGGGAAAACACCATATATTTT.

The genes are TRBV5-6 and TRBJ2-7, with TRBD2 matching over 13 bases. The CDR3 has 17 amino acids. Germline V gives CDR1 SGHDT, CDR2 YYEEEE. The junction had 11 bases not matched to a gene; V was cut back by 6 bases and J by 2 bases. The CDR3 sequence is CASNNRWTSGGPYEQYF. In DNA, the CDR3 is TGTGCCAGCAATAATCGTTGGACTAGCGGGGGCCCCTACGAGCAGTACTTC.

The rearrangement uses TRBV4-1 and TRBJ1-4, with 7 positions matching TRBD1. This CDR3 is built from 16 residues. The trim removed 5 bases at V and 13 bases at J, leaving 19 bases unmatched. Germline lookup yields CDR1 MGHRA and CDR2 YSYEKL. This chain's CDR3 is CASSSSGGAGVDRLFF. The DNA of the CDR3 is TGCGCCAGCAGCTCTTCAGGGGGAGCAGGGGTGGATCGACTGTTTTTT.

This sequence joins TRBV6-4 and TRBJ1-6; the D gene is possibly TRBD1 (6 bases). The CDR3 is 15 amino acids. Trimming took off 3 bases at V and 7 bases at J, with 13 bases between the two ends. CDR1 MRHNA and CDR2 SNTAGT come from the germline V gene. The CDR3 loop is CASSELPGHNSPLHF. CDR3 nucleotides: TGTGCCAGCAGTGAGCTCCCGGGACACAATTCACCCCTCCACTTT.

V and J are TRBV24-1 and TRBJ1-5; possibly TRBD1 for D (6 bases). V lost 5 bases, J lost 7 bases, and 11 bases lay in between. Per germline, CDR1 KGHDR and CDR2 SFDVKD. The CDR3 totals 13 residues. CDR3 DNA: TGTGCCACCAGTGCAGGGGTCGGCCAGCCCCAGCATTTT. Translating gives CATSAGVGQPQHF.

The chain combines TRBV7-6 with TRBJ2-7; D might be TRBD2 (6 bases). This CDR3 spans 15 amino acids. Trimming left V 4 bases short and J 6 bases short, with 19 bases between. Germline values: CDR1 SGHVS, CDR2 FNYEAQ. The CDR3 DNA is TGTGCCAGCAGCTCATCCACTTCGCGGGGATCCGAGCAGTACTTC. Protein product: CASSSSTSRGSEQYF.

The genes are TRBV4-2 and TRBJ2-1; 9 bases are a match to TRBD2. Germline V CDR1 and CDR2: LGHNA, YNFKEQ. There are 16 residues in the CDR3. The V segment lost 3 bases and the J segment 4 bases; nucleotides outside the gene matches: 7. CDR3 sequence (DNA): TGTGCCAGCAGCCACCTACCTAGCGGGGATTACAATGAGCAGTTCTTC. Translated, it gives CASSHLPSGDYNEQFF.

The V call is TRBV6-1, the J call TRBJ2-3, with a tentative D call TRBD1 (6 bases). The CDR3 extends over 16 amino acids. Germline CDR1 reads MNHNS; CDR2 reads SASEGT. Trimming took 3 bases from V and 3 from J, leaving 16 bases between them. CDR3 sequence: CASSDKQARGTDTQYF. In DNA, the CDR3 is TGTGCCAGCAGTGACAAGCAGGCCAGGGGAACAGATACGCAGTATTTT.

The rearrangement joins TRBV5-1 to TRBJ1-1; TRBD1 might be the D (6 bases). Trimming took 4 bases from V and 5 from J, leaving 18 bases between them. Germline-derived CDR1 and CDR2 are SGHRS and YFSETQ. The CDR3 has 15 residues. CDR3 in amino acids: CASSTDSLRGTEAFF. The CDR3 nucleotides are TGCGCCAGCAGCACCGATTCGTTAAGGGGGACTGAAGCTTTCTTT.

V and J are TRBV5-1 and TRBJ2-1; TRBD2 matches at 11 bases. CDR1 is SGHRS, CDR2 YFSETQ, per germline. V lost 7 bases to trimming and J lost 12 bases; unmatched junction nucleotides: 9. The CDR3 has 13 amino acids. CDR3 sequence: CASATSGGRRQFF. DNA for the CDR3: TGCGCCAGCGCTACTAGCGGGGGCCGGAGGCAGTTCTTC.

The CDR3 DNA follows: TGTGCCAGCAGTTTATCCGTGAACACTGAAGCTTTCTTT. It encodes CASSLSVNTEAFF. This chain connects TRBV12-3 or TRBV12-4 to TRBJ1-1, with D hard to call. Trimming stripped 2 bases from V and 0 bases from J, with 4 bases between. This CDR3 comprises 13 residues.

V is TRBV7-9 and J is TRBJ2-7; 7 bases match TRBD2. The ends lost 2 bases at V and 7 bases at J; junction bases unmatched: 11. The CDR3 extends over 15 amino acids. CDR1 and CDR2 (germline): SEHNR, FQNEAQ (reference sequence). The CDR3 sequence: CASSLLGPGAGEQYF. For the CDR3, the DNA is TGTGCCAGCAGCTTATTGGGACCAGGAGCGGGAGAGCAGTACTTC.

The chain combines TRBV6-5 with TRBJ2-2; possible D gene TRBD1, 6 bases. V lost 6 bases and J 1 base, leaving 9 bases between the germline ends. Germline V gene data show CDR1 as MNHEY and CDR2 as SVGAGI. The CDR3 loop spans 14 amino acids. The CDR3 here is CASSLTGNTGELFF. DNA for the CDR3: TGTGCCAGCAGCCTGACAGGGAACACCGGGGAGCTGTTTTTT.

The chain combines TRBV4-1 with TRBJ2-5; possible D gene TRBD2, 6 bases. Germline V gives CDR1 MGHRA, CDR2 YSYEKL. Trimming took 4 bases from V and 2 from J, leaving 20 bases between them. The CDR3 runs 17 residues. CDR3: CASSRFPGSGGQETQYF. The DNA for the CDR3 is TGCGCCAGCAGCCGATTTCCGGGATCCGGGGGACAAGAGACCCAGTACTTC.

This sequence joins TRBV11-2 and TRBJ1-4; D is uncertain. Trimming left V 5 bases short and J 0 bases short, with 7 bases between. Germline V gene lookup returns CDR1 SGHAT and CDR2 FQNNGV. The CDR3 loop spans 14 amino acids. The CDR3 here is CASSPRATNEKLFF. The CDR3 DNA sequence: TGTGCCAGCAGCCCACGGGCAACTAATGAAAAACTGTTTTTT.

The table lists this clone with many counts. The chain joins TRBV2 to TRBJ1-1, with a possible D match to TRBD1 (5 bases). The CDR3 sequence is 14 residues long. Germline CDR1 is SNHLY and CDR2 is FYNNEI. Between the trimmed V and J ends, which lost 6 bases and 1 base, there was a span of 12 bases. The CDR3 reads CASRPKGENTEAFF. As DNA, the CDR3 is TGTGCCAGCAGGCCGAAAGGGGAGAACACTGAAGCTTTCTTT.

This sequence joins TRBV5-4 and TRBJ1-4; TRBD1 matches at 7 bases. The length of the CDR3 is 15 residues. CDR1 SGHNT and CDR2 YYREEE come from the germline V gene (reference sequence). The V and J ends lost 4 bases and 8 bases, in that order; junction bases with no gene match: 11. The CDR3 here is CASSPSYRGREKLFF. In DNA form, the CDR3 reads TGTGCCAGCAGCCCGTCCTACAGGGGTCGCGAAAAACTGTTTTTT. The full variable domain, completed using reference TRBV5-4 and TRBJ1-4, is ETGVTQSPTHLIKTRGQQVTLRCSSQSGHNTVSWYQQALGQGPQFIFQYYREEENGRGNFPPRFSGLQFPNYSSELNVNALELDDSALYLCASSPSYRGREKLFFGSGTQLSVL.

Comment on this clone: Other DNA sequences within the sample encode an identical CDR3. In DNA form, the CDR3 reads TGTGCCAGCAGCTTGGTAGGCAGGGGCCCAACTAATGAAAAACTGTTTTTT. Its protein is CASSLVGRGPTNEKLFF. V is TRBV5-8 and J is TRBJ1-4; D might be TRBD1 (6 bases). The germline V gene encodes CDR1 SGHTS and CDR2 YDEGEE. The CDR3 consists of 17 residues. Deletions cut 0 bases from V and 0 bases from J, with 12 bases between.